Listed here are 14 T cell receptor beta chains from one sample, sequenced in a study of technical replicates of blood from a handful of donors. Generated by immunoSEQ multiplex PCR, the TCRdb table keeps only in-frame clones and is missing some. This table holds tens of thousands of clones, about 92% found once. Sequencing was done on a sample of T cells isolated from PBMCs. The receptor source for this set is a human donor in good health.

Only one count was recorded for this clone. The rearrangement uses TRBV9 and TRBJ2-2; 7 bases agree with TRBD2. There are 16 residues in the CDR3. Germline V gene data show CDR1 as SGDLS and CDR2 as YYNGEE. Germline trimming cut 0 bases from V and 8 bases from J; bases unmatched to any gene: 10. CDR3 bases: TGTGCCAGCAGCGTAGGGACTAGTAGCGCCTCTGGGGAGCTGTTTTTT. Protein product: CASSVGTSSASGELFF.

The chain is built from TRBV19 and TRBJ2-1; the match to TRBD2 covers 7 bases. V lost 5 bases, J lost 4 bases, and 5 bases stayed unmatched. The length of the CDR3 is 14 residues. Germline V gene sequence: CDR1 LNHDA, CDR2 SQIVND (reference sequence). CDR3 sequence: CASSGSSGYNEQFF. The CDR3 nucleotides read TGTGCCAGTAGTGGGTCTAGCGGATACAATGAGCAGTTCTTC.

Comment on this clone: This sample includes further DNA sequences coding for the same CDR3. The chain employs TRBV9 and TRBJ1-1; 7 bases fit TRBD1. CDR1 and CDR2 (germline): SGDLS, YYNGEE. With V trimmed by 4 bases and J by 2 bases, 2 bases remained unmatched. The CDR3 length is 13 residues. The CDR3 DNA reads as TGTGCCAGCAGCCAGGGGGGTAACACTGAAGCTTTCTTT. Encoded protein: CASSQGGNTEAFF. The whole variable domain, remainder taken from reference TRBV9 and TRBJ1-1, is DSGVTQTPKHLITATGQRVTLRCSPRSGDLSVYWYQQSLDQGLQFLIQYYNGEERAKGNILERFSAQQFPDLHSELNLSSLELGDSALYFCASSQGGNTEAFFGQGTRLTVV.

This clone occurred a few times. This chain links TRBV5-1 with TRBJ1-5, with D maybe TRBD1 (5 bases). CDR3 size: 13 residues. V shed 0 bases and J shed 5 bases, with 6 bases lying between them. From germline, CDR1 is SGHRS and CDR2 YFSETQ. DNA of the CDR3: TGCGCCAGCAGCTTGGAGACAGATCAGCCCCAGCATTTT. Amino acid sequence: CASSLETDQPQHF.

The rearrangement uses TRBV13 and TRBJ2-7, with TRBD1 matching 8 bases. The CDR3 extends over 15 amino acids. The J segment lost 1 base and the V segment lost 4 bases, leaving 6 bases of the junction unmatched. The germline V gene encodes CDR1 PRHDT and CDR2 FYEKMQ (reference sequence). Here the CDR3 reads CASSSTQGASYEQYF. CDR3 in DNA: TGTGCCAGCAGCTCCACGCAGGGGGCATCCTACGAGCAGTACTTC. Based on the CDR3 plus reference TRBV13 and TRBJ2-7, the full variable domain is AAGVIQSPRHLIKEKRETATLKCYPIPRHDTVYWYQQGPGQDPQFLISFYEKMQSDKGSIPDRFSAQQFSDYHSELNMSSLELGDSALYFCASSSTQGASYEQYFGPGTRLTVT.

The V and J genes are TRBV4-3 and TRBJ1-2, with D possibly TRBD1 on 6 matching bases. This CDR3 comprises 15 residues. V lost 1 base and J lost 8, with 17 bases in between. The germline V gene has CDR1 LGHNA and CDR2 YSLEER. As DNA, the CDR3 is TGCGCCAGCAGCCAAGGGCACGGGACAATCGGAGGCTACACCTTC. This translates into CASSQGHGTIGGYTF.

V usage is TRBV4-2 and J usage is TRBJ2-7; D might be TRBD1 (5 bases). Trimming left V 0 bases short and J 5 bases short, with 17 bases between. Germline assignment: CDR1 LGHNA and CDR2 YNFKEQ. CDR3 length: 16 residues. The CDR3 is CASSQDNQGLGDEQYF. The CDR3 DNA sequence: TGTGCCAGCAGCCAAGATAATCAGGGTTTAGGCGACGAGCAGTACTTC.

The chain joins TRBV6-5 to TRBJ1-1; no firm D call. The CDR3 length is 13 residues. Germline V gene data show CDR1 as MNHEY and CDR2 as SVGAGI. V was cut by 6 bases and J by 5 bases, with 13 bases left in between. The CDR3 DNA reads TGTGCCAGCAGAACCGGGTCTAGAACTGAAGCTTTCTTT. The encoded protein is CASRTGSRTEAFF.

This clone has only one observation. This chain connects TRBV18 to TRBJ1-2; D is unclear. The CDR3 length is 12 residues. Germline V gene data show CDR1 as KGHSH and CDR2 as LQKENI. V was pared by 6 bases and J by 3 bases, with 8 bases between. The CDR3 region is CASSRSDYGYTF. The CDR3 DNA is TGTGCCAGCTCTAGGAGCGACTATGGCTACACCTTC. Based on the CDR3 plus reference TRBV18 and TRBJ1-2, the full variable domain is NAGVMQNPRHLVRRRGQEARLRCSPMKGHSHVYWYRQLPEEGLKFMVYLQKENIIDESGMPKERFSAEFPKEGPSILRIQQVVRGDSAAYFCASSRSDYGYTFGSGTRLTVV.

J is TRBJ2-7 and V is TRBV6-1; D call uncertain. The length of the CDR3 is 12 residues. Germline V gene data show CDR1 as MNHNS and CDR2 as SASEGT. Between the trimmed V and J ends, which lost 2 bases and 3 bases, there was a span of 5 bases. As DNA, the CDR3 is TGTGCCAGCAGTGAAATCGGCTACGAGCAGTACTTC. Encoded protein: CASSEIGYEQYF.

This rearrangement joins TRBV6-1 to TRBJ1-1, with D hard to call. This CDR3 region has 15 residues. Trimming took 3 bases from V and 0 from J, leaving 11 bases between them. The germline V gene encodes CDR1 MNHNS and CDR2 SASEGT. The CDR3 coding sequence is TGTGCCAGCAGTGATCTCTGGCATATGAACACTGAAGCTTTCTTT. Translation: CASSDLWHMNTEAFF.

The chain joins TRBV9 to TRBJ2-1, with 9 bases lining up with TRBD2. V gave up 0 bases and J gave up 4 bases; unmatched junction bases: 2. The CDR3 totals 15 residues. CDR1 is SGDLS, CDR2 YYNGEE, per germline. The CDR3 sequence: CASSVGAGGYNEQFF. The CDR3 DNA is TGTGCCAGCAGCGTAGGAGCGGGAGGATACAATGAGCAGTTCTTC.

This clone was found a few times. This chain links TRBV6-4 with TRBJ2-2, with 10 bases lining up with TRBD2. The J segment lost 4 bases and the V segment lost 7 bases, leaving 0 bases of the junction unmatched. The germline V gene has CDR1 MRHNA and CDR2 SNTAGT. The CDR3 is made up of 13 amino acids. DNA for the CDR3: TGTGCCAGCACTAGCGGGAGCACCGGGGAGCTGTTTTTT. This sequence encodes CASTSGSTGELFF.

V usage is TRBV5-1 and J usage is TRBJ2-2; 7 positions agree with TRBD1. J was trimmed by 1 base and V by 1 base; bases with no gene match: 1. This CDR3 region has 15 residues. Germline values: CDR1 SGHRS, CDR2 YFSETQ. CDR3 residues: CASSLRQGNTGELFF. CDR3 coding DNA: TGCGCCAGCAGCTTGAGACAGGGGAACACCGGGGAGCTGTTTTTT.